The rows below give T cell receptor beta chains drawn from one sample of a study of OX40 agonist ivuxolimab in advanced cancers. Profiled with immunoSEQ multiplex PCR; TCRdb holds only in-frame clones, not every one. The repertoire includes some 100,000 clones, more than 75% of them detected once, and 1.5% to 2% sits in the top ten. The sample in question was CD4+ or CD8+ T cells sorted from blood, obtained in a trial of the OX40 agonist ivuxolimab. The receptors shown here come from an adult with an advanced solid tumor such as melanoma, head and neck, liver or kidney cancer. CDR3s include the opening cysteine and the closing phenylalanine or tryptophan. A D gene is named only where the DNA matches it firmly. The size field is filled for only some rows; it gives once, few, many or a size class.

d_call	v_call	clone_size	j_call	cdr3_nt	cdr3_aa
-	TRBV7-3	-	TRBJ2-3	TGTGCCAGCAGCATAAGCGGTGCGGATACGCAGTATTTT	CASSISGADTQYF
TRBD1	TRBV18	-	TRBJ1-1	TGTGCCAGCTCGCCCTCACAGGGGGCGCGGGACACTGAAGCTTTCTTT	CASSPSQGARDTEAFF
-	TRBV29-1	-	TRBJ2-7	TGCAGCGTTGAACGGATAGGGGCCGGCGAGCAGTACTTC	CSVERIGAGEQYF
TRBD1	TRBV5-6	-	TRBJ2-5	TGTGCCAGCAGCTTGTTGACAGGGGTTGGGGAGACCCAGTACTTC	CASSLLTGVGETQYF
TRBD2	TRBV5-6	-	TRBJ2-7	TGTGCCAGCACTAGGGGACTAGCGGGAGCCGAGCAGTACTTC	CASTRGLAGAEQYF
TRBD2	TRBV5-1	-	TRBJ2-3	TGCGCCAGCAGCCCAAGGCCCCCTAGCGGGGTCCTTTCTAGCACAGATACGCAGTATTTT	CASSPRPPSGVLSSTDTQYF
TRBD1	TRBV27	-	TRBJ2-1	TGTGCCAGCAGTCCTCAGACAGGGGTCAATGAGCAGTTCTTC	CASSPQTGVNEQFF
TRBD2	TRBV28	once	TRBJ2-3	TGTGCCAGCAGTTCCCCCGGGGGGTTCACAGATACGCAGTATTTT	CASSSPGGFTDTQYF
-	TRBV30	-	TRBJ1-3	TGTGCCTGGAGTGTAGCGGCAGTAGGAAACACCATATATTTT	CAWSVAAVGNTIYF
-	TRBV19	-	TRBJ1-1	TGTGCCAGTAAAGGGGCCGGGACTGAAGCTTTCTTT	CASKGAGTEAFF
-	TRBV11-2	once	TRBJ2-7	TGTGCCAGCAGCTTAGGTTACAGGGACCACGAGCAGTACTTC	CASSLGYRDHEQYF
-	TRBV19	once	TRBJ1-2	TGTGCCAGTACCCAACCCGGGGAGGGTTATGGCTACACCTTC	CASTQPGEGYGYTF
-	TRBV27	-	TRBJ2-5	TGTGCCAGCAGTTTAATGTACCAAGAGACCCAGTACTTC	CASSLMYQETQYF
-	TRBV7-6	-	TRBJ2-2	TGTGCCAGCAGCTTAAGAACAGGCCGGAACACCGGGGAGCTGTTTTTT	CASSLRTGRNTGELFF
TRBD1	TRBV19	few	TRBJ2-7	TGTGCCAGTAGTAGAGAAGGGAAACAGGGGGCCGGCCCCTACGAGCAGTACTTC	CASSREGKQGAGPYEQYF
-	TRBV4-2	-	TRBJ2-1	TGTGCCAGCAGCCAAGGATCCATCTTGGGGCGGGGTGAGCAGTTCTTC	CASSQGSILGRGEQFF
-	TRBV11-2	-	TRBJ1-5	TGTGCCAGCAGCTTAGATAGCAATCAGCCCCAGCATTTT	CASSLDSNQPQHF
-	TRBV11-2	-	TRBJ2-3	TGTGCCAGCAGCTTAGGTCTAGTGGGCGCAGATACGCAGTATTTT	CASSLGLVGADTQYF
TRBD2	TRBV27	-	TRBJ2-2	TGTGCCAGCAGTTTATCCCCGGGACTAGCGACCGGGGAGCTGTTTTTT	CASSLSPGLATGELFF
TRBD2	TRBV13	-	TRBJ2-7	TGTGCCAGCAGCCCCGGGAGGGCCGCCTACGAGCAGTACTTC	CASSPGRAAYEQYF
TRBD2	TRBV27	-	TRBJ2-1	TGTGCCAGCAGTAAGAGGCTAGCGGGAGGGGATGAGCAGTTCTTC	CASSKRLAGGDEQFF
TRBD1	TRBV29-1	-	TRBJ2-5	TGCAGCGTTGGGGACAGGGAGGCGTGGAAGACCCAGTACTTC	CSVGDREAWKTQYF
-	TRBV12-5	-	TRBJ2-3	TGTGCTAGTGGTTTGGCAGGCACAGATACGCAGTATTTT	CASGLAGTDTQYF
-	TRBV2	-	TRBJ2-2	TGTGCCAGCAACCTAGGGGGGAACGCCAACACCGGGGAGCTGTTTTTT	CASNLGGNANTGELFF
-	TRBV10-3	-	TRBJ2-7	TGTGCCATCAGTGCCCACTTTGCGGACGAGCAGTACTTC	CAISAHFADEQYF
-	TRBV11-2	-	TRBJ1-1	TGTGCCAGCAGCGGTCAGGGTGTGGGGGCTGAAGCTTTCTTT	CASSGQGVGAEAFF
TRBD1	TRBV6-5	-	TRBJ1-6	TGTGCCAGCAGGGCCGGGACAGGGGAATCACCCCTCCACTTT	CASRAGTGESPLHF
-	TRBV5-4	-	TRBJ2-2	TGTGCCAGCAGTTCGATGGCAACTAGTTCCGGGGAGCTGTTTTTT	CASSSMATSSGELFF
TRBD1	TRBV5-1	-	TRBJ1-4	TGCGCCAGCAGCGGAGGGACAGGGGTTTATGAAAAACTGTTTTTT	CASSGGTGVYEKLFF
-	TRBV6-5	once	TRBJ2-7	TGTGCCAGCAGTTACTCGTATAGCGGAGACTACGAGCAGTACTTC	CASSYSYSGDYEQYF
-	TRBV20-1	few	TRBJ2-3	TGCAGTGCTGGTGAAGCGGATACGCAGTATTTT	CSAGEADTQYF
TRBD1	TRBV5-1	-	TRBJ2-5	TGCGCCAGCAGCTGGGGGACAGGGGGAGAGACCCAGTACTTC	CASSWGTGGETQYF
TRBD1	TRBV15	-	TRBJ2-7	TGTGCCACCAGCAGAGCTCGTGGGACAGGGATAGACGAGCAGTACTTC	CATSRARGTGIDEQYF
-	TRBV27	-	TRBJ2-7	TGTGCCAGCAGGGGGGACAACTACGAGCAGTACTTC	CASRGDNYEQYF
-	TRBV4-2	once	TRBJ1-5	TGTGCCAGCAGCCAAGCACAAGATCAGCCCCAGCATTTT	CASSQAQDQPQHF
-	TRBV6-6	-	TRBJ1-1	TGTGCCAGCAGCCGCAGGGACGTGAACACTGAAGCTTTCTTT	CASSRRDVNTEAFF
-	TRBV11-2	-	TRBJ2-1	TGTGCCAGCAGCTTAGGTTTAGGGGGTTACAATGAGCAGTTCTTC	CASSLGLGGYNEQFF
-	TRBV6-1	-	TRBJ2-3	TGTGCCAGCAGTGAAGAGGGAGAATATCGACTAGGGATGACAGATACGCAGTATTTT	CASSEEGEYRLGMTDTQYF